Below, 24 T cell receptor beta chains from the same sample are listed, as sequenced in a study of T cell responses to AZD1222 COVID-19 vaccine. Only in-frame clones appear in the TCRdb table, and some are missing; sequencing was by immunoSEQ multiplex PCR. Of about 120,000 clones in the sample, 70% to 90% are singletons; the top ten hold 2.4%. Sample: peripheral blood, taken on day 0 of AZD1222 vaccination. The receptor source for this set is an adult in good health.

DNA of the CDR3: TGTGCCAGTACCGACCTTGGACGGACCGGGGAGCTGTTTTTT. Translated: CASTDLGRTGELFF. The rearrangement uses TRBV19 and TRBJ2-2; D uncertain. The V end lost 7 bases, the J end lost 5 bases, and 14 bases lay between the germline ends. This CDR3 is built from 14 residues. CDR1 is LNHDA and CDR2 is SQIVND in the germline V gene (reference sequence).

This rearrangement joins TRBV5-6 to TRBJ2-5; tentative D call: TRBD2 (6 bases). Germline lookup yields CDR1 SGHDT and CDR2 YYEEEE. This CDR3 region has 15 residues. With 2 bases removed from V and 3 bases from J, the gap between germline ends came to 14 bases. CDR3 sequence: CASSFLGWGEETQYF. CDR3 DNA: TGTGCCAGCAGCTTCCTCGGTTGGGGGGAAGAGACCCAGTACTTC.

CDR3 protein: CSVVSGANTGELFF. The CDR3 DNA reads as TGCAGCGTTGTGTCGGGCGCAAACACCGGGGAGCTGTTTTTT. The genes are TRBV29-1 and TRBJ2-2, with unresolved D. The V gene's germline CDR1 is SQVTM and CDR2 ANQGSEA. V was shortened by 4 bases and J by 2 bases, with 11 bases between the two germline ends. The CDR3 is 14 residues long.

The chain couples TRBV2 to TRBJ1-1; tentatively, D is TRBD1 (6 bases). CDR3 length: 15 residues. The ends were cut back, 5 bases at V and 3 bases at J, with 16 bases in the middle. Germline CDR1 is SNHLY and CDR2 is FYNNEI. The CDR3 loop reads CASSQGFRGDTEAFF. The CDR3 region has the DNA TGTGCCAGCAGTCAAGGGTTCAGGGGAGACACTGAAGCTTTCTTT.

This clone was detected only once. This chain uses TRBV6-5 with TRBJ2-7; D ambiguous. This CDR3 contains 13 residues. Germline CDR1 reads MNHEY; CDR2 reads SVGAGI. Trimming cost V 0 bases and J 3 bases, with 6 bases left between them. CDR3 loop: CASSYSPDYEQYF. CDR3 DNA sequence: TGTGCCAGCAGTTACTCACCCGACTACGAGCAGTACTTC.

The chain combines TRBV28 with TRBJ1-1; maybe TRBD1 (6 bases). Germline lookup yields CDR1 MDHEN and CDR2 SYDVKM. The CDR3 extends over 14 amino acids. Trimming removed 6 bases from V and 5 bases from J, with 16 bases in between. This chain's CDR3 is CASRMGGALTEAFF. In DNA form, the CDR3 reads TGTGCCAGCAGAATGGGGGGGGCGCTTACTGAAGCTTTCTTT. Supplemented by reference TRBV28 and TRBJ1-1, the full variable domain reads DVKVTQSSRYLVKRTGEKVFLECVQDMDHENMFWYRQDPGLGLRLIYFSYDVKMKEKGDIPEGYSVSREKKERFSLILESASTNQTSMYLCASRMGGALTEAFFGQGTRLTVV.

V and J are TRBV5-6 and TRBJ2-4, with D possibly being TRBD1 (5 bases). The V end lost 1 base, the J end lost 2 bases, and 7 bases lay between the germline ends. This CDR3 region has 14 residues. Germline values: CDR1 SGHDT, CDR2 YYEEEE. CDR3 DNA sequence: TGTGCCAGCAGCTTGCAGGGTACCAAAAACATTCAGTACTTC. Amino acids: CASSLQGTKNIQYF.

This clone appeared once. The V gene is TRBV11-3, the J gene TRBJ2-1; 11 nucleotides align to TRBD2. V gave up 5 bases and J gave up 5 bases; unmatched junction bases: 11. Germline CDR1 SGHNT, CDR2 YENEEA. This CDR3 is built from 17 residues. The CDR3 DNA is TGTGCCAGCAGCCAAGGAGCCGGGACTAGCGGAGACAATGAGCAGTTCTTC. It codes for CASSQGAGTSGDNEQFF.

The chain employs TRBV25-1 and TRBJ2-3; the D gene is possibly TRBD1 (6 bases). Between the trimmed V and J ends, which lost 6 bases and 3 bases, there was a span of 10 bases. Germline V lookup: CDR1 MGHDK, CDR2 SYGVNS. CDR3 length equals 13 residues. The CDR3 sequence is CASRGQGTDTQYF. The CDR3 coding sequence is TGTGCCAGCAGGGGCCAGGGGACAGATACGCAGTATTTT.

This clone was found once. This chain's CDR3 is CASSQGPQGATNEKLFF. DNA of the CDR3: TGCGCCAGCAGCCAAGGTCCACAGGGGGCAACTAATGAAAAACTGTTTTTT. This chain links TRBV4-1 with TRBJ1-4; TRBD1 agrees at 8 bases. The germline CDR1 and CDR2 sequences are MGHRA and YSYEKL. The CDR3 totals 17 residues. J lost 0 bases, V lost 1 base, and 4 bases had no gene match.

The rearrangement joins TRBV19 to TRBJ2-1, with 8 bases aligning to TRBD1. The V gene's germline CDR1 is LNHDA and CDR2 SQIVND (reference sequence). The ends lost 1 base at V and 3 bases at J; junction bases unmatched: 5. The CDR3 runs to 16 residues. In DNA form, the CDR3 reads TGTGCCAGTAGTATAGTTGACAGGGGCCGCTACAATGAGCAGTTCTTC. Protein sequence: CASSIVDRGRYNEQFF. Looking up the rest from reference TRBV19 and TRBJ2-1 gives the full variable domain: DGGITQSPKYLFRKEGQNVTLSCEQNLNHDAMYWYRQDPGQGLRLIYYSQIVNDFQKGDIAEGYSVSREKKESFPLTVTSAQKNPTAFYLCASSIVDRGRYNEQFFGPGTRLTVL.

The chain recombines TRBV19 with TRBJ2-5; 9 bases agree with TRBD1. Germline values: CDR1 LNHDA, CDR2 SQIVND (reference sequence). The CDR3 spans 15 residues. V was clipped by 4 bases and J by 4 bases; unmatched bases: 7. This CDR3 is CASSTIRQGGETQYF. The CDR3 DNA reads TGTGCCAGTAGTACAATACGACAGGGGGGAGAGACCCAGTACTTC.

The rearrangement links TRBV29-1 to TRBJ2-7; D is unresolved. This CDR3 spans 12 amino acids. The V gene's germline CDR1 is SQVTM and CDR2 ANQGSEA. Trimming removed 6 bases from V and 0 bases from J, with 9 bases in between. Written as DNA, the CDR3 is TGCAGCGTGGGGAAGAGCTCCTACGAGCAGTACTTC. This encodes CSVGKSSYEQYF.

The chain is built from TRBV2 and TRBJ2-7, with TRBD1 identical over 10 bases. Germline lookup yields CDR1 SNHLY and CDR2 FYNNEI. V shed 6 bases and J 5 bases; nucleotides not matched to a gene: 13. This CDR3 has 16 amino acids. In DNA, the CDR3 is TGTGCCAGCAGGTCCGGGACAGGGGCAATTGTAAACGAGCAGTACTTC. Translation gives CASRSGTGAIVNEQYF.

J is TRBJ1-6 and V is TRBV27; D ambiguous. The V gene lost 0 bases and the J gene lost 5 bases, with 14 bases spanning the gap. The CDR3 consists of 17 residues. Germline V gives CDR1 MNHEY, CDR2 SMNVEV (reference sequence). The CDR3 DNA is TGTGCCAGCAGTTTATCGGGCCTCAGCCCAAATAATTCACCCCTCCACTTT. Residues: CASSLSGLSPNNSPLHF.

In nucleotides, the CDR3 is TGTGCCAGTAGAGGGGGGACATCCTATGGCTACACCTTC. Translating gives CASRGGTSYGYTF. V and J are TRBV19 and TRBJ1-2; TRBD1 might be the D (6 bases). The germline V and J ends were trimmed by 6 bases and 4 bases, with 12 bases remaining between them. Germline V gene lookup returns CDR1 LNHDA and CDR2 SQIVND (reference sequence). The CDR3 has 13 amino acids.

The gene calls are TRBV21-1 and TRBJ2-7; TRBD1 is the table's D call, not checked against the DNA. TRBV21-1 is assigned pseudogene status. The length of the CDR3 is 12 residues. CDR3 protein: CASSTLGDEQYF. CDR3 in DNA: TGTGCCAGCAGCACCCTGGGCGACGAGCAGTACTTC.

The gene calls are TRBV28 and TRBJ1-5, with D possibly being TRBD1 (5 bases). The CDR3 consists of 16 residues. Germline V lookup: CDR1 MDHEN, CDR2 SYDVKM. The V end lost 5 bases, the J end lost 7 bases, and 21 bases lay between the germline ends. CDR3 coding DNA: TGTGCCAGCAGTCCCCGGGCGGGGGTAGGAGGACAGCCCCAGCATTTT. Its translation: CASSPRAGVGGQPQHF.

The chain recombines TRBV27 with TRBJ2-7, with D perhaps matching TRBD1 (6 bases). V was trimmed by 4 bases and J by 2 bases, leaving 15 bases between them. Germline V CDR1 and CDR2: MNHEY, SMNVEV (reference sequence). This CDR3 spans 15 amino acids. DNA of the CDR3: TGTGCCAGCAGTTCCGAGACAGGTCCTACCTACGAGCAGTACTTC. It yields the protein CASSSETGPTYEQYF.

This sequence joins TRBV6-5 and TRBJ1-6, with TRBD1 matching 9 bases. There are 15 residues in the CDR3. Unmatched junction bases numbered 9, after V lost 5 bases and J lost 10 bases. Looked up from germline, CDR1 is MNHEY and CDR2 is SVGAGI. The CDR3 reads CASSSGQGRWSPLHF. Written as DNA, the CDR3 is TGTGCCAGCAGTAGTGGACAGGGGCGGTGGTCACCCCTCCACTTT.

The V and J genes are TRBV5-1 and TRBJ1-6; 10 bases are a match to TRBD1. Germline V lookup: CDR1 SGHRS, CDR2 YFSETQ. This CDR3 has 14 residues. V shed 5 bases, J shed 10 bases, and the junction held 6 bases outside the gene matches. CDR3 coding DNA: TGCGCCAGCAGGGGGACAGGGGCGGAATCACCCCTCCACTTT. Encoded protein: CASRGTGAESPLHF.

This chain joins TRBV4-2 and TRBJ2-2, with D hard to call. CDR3 length equals 14 residues. V was pared by 2 bases and J by 7 bases, with 11 bases between. In germline, CDR1 is LGHNA, CDR2 YNFKEQ. Here the CDR3 reads CASSQYPSIGELFF. CDR3 nucleotides: TGTGCCAGCAGCCAATATCCTTCGATCGGGGAGCTGTTTTTT.

The chain employs TRBV19 and TRBJ2-5; D remains ambiguous. The V gene lost 5 bases and the J gene lost 1 base, with 8 bases spanning the gap. Germline CDR1 and CDR2: LNHDA and SQIVND (reference sequence). The CDR3 runs to 13 residues. CDR3 in amino acids: CASSAFIQETQYF. The DNA of the CDR3 is TGTGCCAGTAGTGCCTTTATCCAAGAGACCCAGTACTTC. The full variable domain, rest sourced from reference TRBV19 and TRBJ2-5, is DGGITQSPKYLFRKEGQNVTLSCEQNLNHDAMYWYRQDPGQGLRLIYYSQIVNDFQKGDIAEGYSVSREKKESFPLTVTSAQKNPTAFYLCASSAFIQETQYFGPGTRLLVL.

V usage is TRBV19 and J usage is TRBJ2-7; D is possibly TRBD2 (6 bases). V lost 7 bases and J 3 bases, leaving 22 bases between the germline ends. CDR3 length: 16 amino acids. CDR1 and CDR2 (germline): LNHDA, SQIVND (reference sequence). The chain's CDR3 is CASTARGRRRYYEQYF. The CDR3 nucleotides read TGTGCCAGTACGGCTCGGGGGAGGCGGCGATACTACGAGCAGTACTTC.